This paragraph covers one TCR beta chain sequence. Uncultured naive and memory CD4+ T cells supplied DNA for deep TCR-beta sequencing. Assay used: immunoSEQ multiplex PCR; TCRdb lists only in-frame clones, some missing. The sample holds about 65,000 clones; about nine tenths are singletons and the top ten take about 1.6%. These data come from a study of CD4 T cells in relation to SARS-CoV-2 and coronaviruses. The CDR3 is made up of 13 amino acids. Germline V gives CDR1 MNHEY, CDR2 SMNVEV (reference sequence). J was trimmed by 4 bases and V by 6 bases; bases with no gene match: 5. Before the COVID-19 pandemic, during about 2011-2019, CD4+ T cells were taken from unexposed donors.

V usage is TRBV27 and J usage is TRBJ1-2, with 7 bases fitting TRBD1. The sample taken for sequencing was memory CD4+ T cells from PBMCs. The TCR sequence derives from a human donor in good health. The CDR3 here is CASRRQGVYGYTF. The CDR3 DNA reads TGTGCCAGCAGGCGTCAGGGGGTCTATGGCTACACCTTC.